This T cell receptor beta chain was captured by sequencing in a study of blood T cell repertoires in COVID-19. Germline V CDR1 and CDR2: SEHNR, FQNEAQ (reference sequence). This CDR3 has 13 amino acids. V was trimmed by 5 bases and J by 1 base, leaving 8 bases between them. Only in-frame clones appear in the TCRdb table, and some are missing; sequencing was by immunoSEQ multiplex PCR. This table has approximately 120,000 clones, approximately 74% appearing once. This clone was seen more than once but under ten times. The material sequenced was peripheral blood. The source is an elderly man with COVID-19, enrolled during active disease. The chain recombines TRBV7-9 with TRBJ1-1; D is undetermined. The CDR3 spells CASSLQTNTEAFF. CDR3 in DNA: TGTGCCAGCAGCCTACAGACGAACACTGAAGCTTTCTTT.